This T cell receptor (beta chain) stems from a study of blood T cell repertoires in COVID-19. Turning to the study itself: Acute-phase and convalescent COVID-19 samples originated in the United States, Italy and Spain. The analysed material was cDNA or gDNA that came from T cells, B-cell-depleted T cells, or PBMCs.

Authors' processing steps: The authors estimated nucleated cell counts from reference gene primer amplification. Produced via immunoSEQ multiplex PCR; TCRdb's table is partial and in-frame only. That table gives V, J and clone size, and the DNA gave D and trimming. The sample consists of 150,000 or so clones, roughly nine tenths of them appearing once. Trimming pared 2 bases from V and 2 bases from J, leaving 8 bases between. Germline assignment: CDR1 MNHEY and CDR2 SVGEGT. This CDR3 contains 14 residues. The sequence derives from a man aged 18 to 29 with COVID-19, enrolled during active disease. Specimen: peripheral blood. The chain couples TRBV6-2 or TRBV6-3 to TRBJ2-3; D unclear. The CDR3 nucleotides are TGTGCCAGCAGTTACGACTTACCCACAGATACGCAGTATTTT. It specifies CASSYDLPTDTQYF.